This T cell receptor (beta chain) was profiled in a study of blood T cell repertoires in COVID-19. About the study: From the United States, Italy and Spain came samples of acute and convalescent COVID-19. The cDNA or gDNA used as material had been derived from T cells, B-cell-depleted T cells, or PBMCs.

Trimming left V 4 bases short and J 0 bases short, with 13 bases between. The CDR3 covers 15 residues. Germline loops: CDR1 SGHNT, CDR2 YYREEE (reference sequence). In the authors' methods: Quantification of nucleated cells was approximated via reference gene primer amplification. Measured with immunoSEQ multiplex PCR; TCRdb has only the in-frame clones, and not every one. D and trimming come from the DNA, and the V and J calls and clone size come from that table. The repertoire consists of about 160,000 clones, with approximately 83% occurring once and the leading ten covering roughly a tenth. Sequencing was performed on peripheral blood. The chain employs TRBV5-4 and TRBJ1-2, with TRBD1 as a possible D gene (6 bases). The clonotype originates from an elderly woman with active or convalescent COVID-19. For the CDR3, the DNA is TGTGCCAGCAGCCCGATCGGACAGACTAACTATGGCTACACCTTC. It is translated as CASSPIGQTNYGYTF.